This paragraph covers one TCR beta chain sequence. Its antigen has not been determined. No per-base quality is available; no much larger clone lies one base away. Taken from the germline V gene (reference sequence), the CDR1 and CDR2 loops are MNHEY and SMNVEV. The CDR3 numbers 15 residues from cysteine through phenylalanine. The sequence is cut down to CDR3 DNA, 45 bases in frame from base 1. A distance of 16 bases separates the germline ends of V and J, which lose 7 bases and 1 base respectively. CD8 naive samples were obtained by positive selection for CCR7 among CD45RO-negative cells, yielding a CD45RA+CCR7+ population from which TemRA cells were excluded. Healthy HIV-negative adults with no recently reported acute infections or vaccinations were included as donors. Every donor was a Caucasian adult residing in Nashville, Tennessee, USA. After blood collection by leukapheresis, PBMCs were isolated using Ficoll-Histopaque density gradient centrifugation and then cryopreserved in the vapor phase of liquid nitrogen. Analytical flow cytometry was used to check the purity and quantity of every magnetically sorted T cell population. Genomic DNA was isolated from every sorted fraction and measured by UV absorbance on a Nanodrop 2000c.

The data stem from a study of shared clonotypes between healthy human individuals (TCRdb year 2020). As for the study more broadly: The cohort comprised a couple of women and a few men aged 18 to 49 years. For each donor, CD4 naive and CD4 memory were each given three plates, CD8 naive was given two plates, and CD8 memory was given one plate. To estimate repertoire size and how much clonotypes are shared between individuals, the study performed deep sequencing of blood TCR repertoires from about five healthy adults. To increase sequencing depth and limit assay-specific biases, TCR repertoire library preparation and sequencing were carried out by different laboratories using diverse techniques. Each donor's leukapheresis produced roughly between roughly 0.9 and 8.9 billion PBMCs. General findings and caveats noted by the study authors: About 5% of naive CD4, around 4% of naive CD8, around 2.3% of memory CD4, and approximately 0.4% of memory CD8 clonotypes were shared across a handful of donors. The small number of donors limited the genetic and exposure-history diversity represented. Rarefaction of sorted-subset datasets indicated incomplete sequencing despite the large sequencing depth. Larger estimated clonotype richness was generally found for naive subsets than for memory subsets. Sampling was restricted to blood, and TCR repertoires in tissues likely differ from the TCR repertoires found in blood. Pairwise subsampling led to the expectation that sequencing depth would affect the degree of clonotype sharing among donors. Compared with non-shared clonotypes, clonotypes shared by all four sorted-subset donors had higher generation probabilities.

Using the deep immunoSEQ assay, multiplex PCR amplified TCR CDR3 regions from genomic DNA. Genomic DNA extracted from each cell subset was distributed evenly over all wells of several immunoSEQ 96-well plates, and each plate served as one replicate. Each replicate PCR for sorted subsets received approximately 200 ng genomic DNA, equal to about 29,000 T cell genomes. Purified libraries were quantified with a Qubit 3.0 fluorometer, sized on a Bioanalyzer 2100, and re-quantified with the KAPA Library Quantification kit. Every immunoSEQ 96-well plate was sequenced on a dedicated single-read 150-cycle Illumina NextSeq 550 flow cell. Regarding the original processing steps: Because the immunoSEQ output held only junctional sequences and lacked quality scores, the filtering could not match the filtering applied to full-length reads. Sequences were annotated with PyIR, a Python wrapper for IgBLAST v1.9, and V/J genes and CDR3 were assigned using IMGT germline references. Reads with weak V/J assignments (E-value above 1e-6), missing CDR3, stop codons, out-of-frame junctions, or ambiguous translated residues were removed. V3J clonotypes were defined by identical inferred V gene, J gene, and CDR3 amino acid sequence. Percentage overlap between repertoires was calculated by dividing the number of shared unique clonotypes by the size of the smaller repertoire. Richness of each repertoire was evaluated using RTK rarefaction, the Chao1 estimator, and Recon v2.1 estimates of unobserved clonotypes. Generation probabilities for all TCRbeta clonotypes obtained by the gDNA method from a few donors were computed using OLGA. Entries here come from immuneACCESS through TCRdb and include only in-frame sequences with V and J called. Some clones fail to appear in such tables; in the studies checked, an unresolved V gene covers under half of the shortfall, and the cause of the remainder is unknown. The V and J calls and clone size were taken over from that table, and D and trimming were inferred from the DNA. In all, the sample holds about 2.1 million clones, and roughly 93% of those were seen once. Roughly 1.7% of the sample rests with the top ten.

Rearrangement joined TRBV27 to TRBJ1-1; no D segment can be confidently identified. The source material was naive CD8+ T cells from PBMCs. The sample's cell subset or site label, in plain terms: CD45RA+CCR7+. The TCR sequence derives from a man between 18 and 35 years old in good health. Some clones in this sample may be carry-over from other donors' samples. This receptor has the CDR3 CASTRNTAGNTEAFF. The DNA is TGTGCCAGCACCCGAAACACCGCAGGGAACACTGAAGCTTTCTTT.